In its sample, the clone carrying this TCR beta chain was seen a few times. A read error may be the cause here, since a much bigger clone is one base away. Between the trimmed V and J ends, which lost 6 bases and 0 bases, there was a span of 15 bases. CDR1 is MNHEY, CDR2 SMNVEV, per germline (reference sequence). This CDR3 spans 16 amino acids. The data were taken from a study of blood T cells in healthy people across ages. Staff drew 8 to 10 milliliters of peripheral blood from each donor. PBMCs were isolated at a quantity of at least 6.5 million per sample. For the second PCR, which ran for roughly 7 to 11 cycles, a sample-barcoded 5' primer and a J-beta primer mix were used. TCRdb processed the 5' RACE reads anew with MiXCR; each CDR3 protein has one entry. The sample records hundreds of thousands of distinct CDR3 sequences, about 30% being singletons.

Material for sequencing was blood. The sequence was obtained from an elderly woman in good health. The chain couples TRBV27 to TRBJ2-1; possibly TRBD1 or TRBD2 for D (5 bases each). The CDR3 DNA sequence: TGTGCCAGCAGCCGAGTTGGGGACGGCTCCTACAATGAGCAGTTCTTC. Translated: CASSRVGDGSYNEQFF.